The 9 T cell receptor beta chains given below trace back to one sample, sequenced in a study of blood T cells in healthy people across ages. A second 7 to 11 cycle PCR used barcoded and J-beta primers. TCRdb reanalysed the 5' RACE reads using MiXCR and keeps one entry per CDR3 protein. This table has 550,000 to 650,000 distinct CDR3 sequences, roughly a quarter appearing once. This same sample was also part of a study on T cells of mothers and their children.

Sequenced: blood. The receptors were sampled from a boy younger than 10 in good health.

The genes are TRBV19 and TRBJ1-1; TRBD1 is a possible D gene (5 bases). Germline assignment: CDR1 LNHDA and CDR2 SQIVND (reference sequence). The CDR3 length is 13 residues. Trimming took 5 bases from V and 2 from J, leaving 9 bases between them. CDR3 sequence (DNA): TGTGCCAGTAGTGGGACCGTAAACACTGAAGCTTTCTTT. Amino acid sequence: CASSGTVNTEAFF.

This clonotype was seen repeatedly, ten times or more. The rearrangement joins TRBV29-1 to TRBJ2-4; D is unresolved. Trimming stripped 1 base from V and 1 base from J, with 11 bases between. The CDR3 consists of 15 residues. Germline V gene sequence: CDR1 SQVTM, CDR2 ANQGSEA. The CDR3 here is CSVEVGSTAKNIQYF. The CDR3 DNA reads as TGCAGCGTTGAAGTCGGGTCAACTGCCAAAAACATTCAGTACTTC.

This chain links TRBV6-2 or TRBV6-3 with TRBJ1-5, with D perhaps matching TRBD1 (6 bases). V was cut by 2 bases and J by 7 bases, with 9 bases left in between. The CDR3 consists of 13 residues. CDR1 is MNHEY and CDR2 is SVGEGT in the germline V gene. CDR3 residues: CASSYEGVQPQHF. CDR3 DNA: TGTGCCAGCAGTTACGAGGGGGTACAGCCCCAGCATTTT.

Details on this clonotype: A single base separates this from a much larger clone, so it may be a read error. V gene TRBV20-1 combines with J gene TRBJ2-1; tentatively, D is TRBD2 (7 bases). CDR3 length: 12 residues. The germline gives CDR1 DFQATT, CDR2 SNEGSKA (reference sequence). For the CDR3, the DNA is TGCAGTGCCCAGAGGGGGGGCGCGGTGCAGCTCTTC. Translating it yields CSAQRGGAVQLF.

This sequence joins TRBV14 and TRBJ2-5; 7 bases are a match to TRBD2. The end of the DNA is better explained by TRBJ2-1, so the J call may be wrong. Germline V lookup: CDR1 SGHDN, CDR2 FVKESK. The CDR3 is 12 residues long. The CDR3 sequence: CASSLSGIWQFF. CDR3 DNA sequence: TGTGCCAGCAGCCTGAGCGGGATATGGCAGTTCTTC.

The chain joins TRBV11-2 to TRBJ2-5; TRBD2 matches 9 bases. V was pared by 3 bases and J by 6 bases, with 11 bases of the junction left unmatched. Germline values: CDR1 SGHAT, CDR2 FQNNGV. There are 16 residues in the CDR3. CDR3 in amino acids: CASSFMGLAAFKTQYF. CDR3 nucleotides: TGTGCCAGCAGCTTTATGGGACTAGCTGCTTTCAAGACCCAGTACTTC.

The chain has TRBV11-2 and TRBJ2-6; 9 bases agree with TRBD1. Germline assignment: CDR1 SGHAT and CDR2 FQNNGV. V was pared by 4 bases and J by 0 bases, with 7 bases of the junction left unmatched. The CDR3 runs to 18 residues. CDR3 nucleotides: TGTGCCAGCAGCTCCCGGGACAGGGCTTTCTCTGGGGCCAACGTCCTGACTTTC. Its translation: CASSSRDRAFSGANVLTF.

This clonotype has more than one count but fewer than ten. V usage is TRBV12-5 and J usage is TRBJ2-2; 12 positions agree with TRBD2. The junction had 10 bases not matched to a gene; V was cut back by 6 bases and J by 8 bases. In germline, CDR1 is LGHNT, CDR2 FRNRAP. This CDR3 is 16 amino acids long. The CDR3 sequence: CASGVRLAGVYGELFF. The CDR3 coding sequence is TGTGCTAGTGGCGTGAGACTAGCGGGAGTCTATGGGGAGCTGTTTTTT.

This clonotype has more than one count but fewer than ten. The chain joins TRBV20-1 to TRBJ2-3; possibly TRBD2 for D (5 bases). The germline gives CDR1 DFQATT, CDR2 SNEGSKA (reference sequence). This CDR3 is 13 amino acids long. Here the CDR3 reads CSGLASRTDTQYF. The CDR3 DNA sequence: TGCAGCGGATTAGCGTCACGCACAGATACGCAGTATTTT.